This T cell receptor (beta chain) was observed in a study of vaccination effects on CD4 cells after COVID-19. Study summary: A few patients who were convalescent were sampled early, at day +14, and again late after vaccination. A density of about 2.2 million PBMC per well was used; these cells were cultured with 10 IU/ml IL-2 and roughly 10 ug/ml peptides.

The assay was immunoSEQ multiplex PCR, and TCRdb's table has in-frame clones only and misses some. The table shows 30,000 to 35,000 clones, with about 75% occurring only once. Germline values: CDR1 LNHDA, CDR2 SQIVND (reference sequence). This CDR3 has 15 residues. Trimming cost V 10 bases and J 2 bases, with 20 bases left between them. A remark on this clone: The antigen is unknown.

Culture lasted about 11 days before CD4+ T cell isolation. A positive SARS-CoV-2 PCR test fell between March and December 2020. Every participant took two doses of the BNT162b2 or mRNA-1273 vaccine. The sample consisted of CD4+ T cells from PBMCs cultured without peptide, taken after COVID-19 vaccination. The V gene is TRBV19, the J gene TRBJ2-5, with D possibly matching TRBD1 (8 bases). The sequence was obtained from a human donor who had a prior SARS-CoV-2 infection. The CDR3 is CANPNRGGGQETQYF. CDR3 nucleotides: TGTGCCAACCCAAACAGGGGGGGTGGTCAAGAGACCCAGTACTTC.